A single sample is the source of the 30 T cell receptor beta chains below, sequenced in a study of T cells in Graves' hyperthyroidism and ophthalmopathy. Regions amplified from RNA transcripts were the TCR beta CDR3 regions. TCR CDR3 underwent first-round RT-PCR with the HTBI primer set. TCRdb passed the multiplex PCR reads through MiXCR, listing each CDR3 protein once. The sample holds roughly 700,000 distinct CDR3 sequences, about 35% seen once. Input material: blood. These TCRs come from a woman in her thirties or forties with Graves' hyperthyroidism.

This clonotype came up a few times. The chain has TRBV28 and TRBJ2-7, with D perhaps assigned TRBD1 or TRBD2 (5 bases each). Per germline, CDR1 MDHEN and CDR2 SYDVKM. This CDR3 is built from 14 residues. The V gene lost 7 bases and the J gene lost 2 bases, with 15 bases spanning the gap. The CDR3 loop is CASKRGRITYEQYF. CDR3 sequence (DNA): TGTGCCAGCAAAAGGGGACGGATAACCTACGAGCAGTACTTC. Supplemented by reference TRBV28 and TRBJ2-7, the full variable domain reads DVKVTQSSRYLVKRTGEKVFLECVQDMDHENMFWYRQDPGLGLRLIYFSYDVKMKEKGDIPEGYSVSREKKERFSLILESASTNQTSMYLCASKRGRITYEQYFGPGTRLTVT.

In its sample, this clonotype was seen a few times. The chain is built from TRBV28 and TRBJ2-7; D may correspond to TRBD1 or TRBD2 (5 bases each). The V end lost 3 bases, the J end lost 5 bases, and 14 bases lay between the germline ends. The CDR3 has 14 amino acids. In germline, CDR1 is MDHEN, CDR2 SYDVKM. CDR3 loop: CASSFGSRDHEQYF. DNA of the CDR3: TGTGCCAGCAGTTTTGGCTCCAGGGACCACGAGCAGTACTTC.

This clonotype was detected many times. The chain couples TRBV10-2 to TRBJ2-2; no firm D call. The V and J ends lost 8 bases and 8 bases respectively, with 15 bases between them. Germline V lookup: CDR1 WSHSY, CDR2 SAAADI. The CDR3 sequence is 13 residues long. The CDR3 sequence: CASSLVAEGELFF. In nucleotides, the CDR3 is TGCGCCAGCTCCCTCGTCGCGGAAGGGGAGCTGTTTTTT.

This clonotype was found a few times. The J gene is TRBJ2-7, the V gene TRBV5-1; D is unclear. V lost 3 bases to trimming and J lost 3 bases, with 10 bases between them. This CDR3 is 13 amino acids long. Germline CDR1 and CDR2: SGHRS and YFSETQ. Written as DNA, the CDR3 is TGCGCCAGCAGCTACCTGACAAACTACGAGCAGTACTTC. Translating gives CASSYLTNYEQYF.

Ten or more counts support this clonotype. This chain links TRBV12-3 or TRBV12-4 with TRBJ1-5, with D unclear. The CDR3 has 13 amino acids. The V and J ends lost 3 bases and 4 bases respectively, with 7 bases between them. CDR3 nucleotide sequence: TGTGCCAGCAGTTTCACAGAAAATCAGCCCCAGCATTTT. It is translated as CASSFTENQPQHF.

The rearrangement joins TRBV2 to TRBJ1-1; possible D gene TRBD1, 5 bases. This CDR3 comprises 13 residues. V shed 9 bases and J shed 1 base, with 12 bases lying between them. Looked up from germline, CDR1 is SNHLY and CDR2 is FYNNEI. The CDR3 coding sequence is TGTGCCAGTGCCGGGACCGCGAACACTGAAGCTTTCTTT. Translated, it gives CASAGTANTEAFF.

V usage is TRBV19 and J usage is TRBJ1-5; D is uncertain. Germline loops: CDR1 LNHDA, CDR2 SQIVND (reference sequence). The CDR3 consists of 12 residues. The germline V and J ends were trimmed by 4 bases and 11 bases, with 12 bases remaining between them. DNA of the CDR3: TGTGCCAGTAGTACCTACCAAGGGACCCAGCATTTT. Encoded protein: CASSTYQGTQHF.

This clonotype was found many times. This chain connects TRBV7-6 to TRBJ2-7, with D uncertain. The germline V and J ends were trimmed by 5 bases and 6 bases, with 11 bases remaining between them. The length of the CDR3 is 12 residues. The germline V gene encodes CDR1 SGHVS and CDR2 FNYEAQ. CDR3 DNA: TGTGCCAGCAGCCAAACCCCTTTCGAGCAGTACTTC. Translation: CASSQTPFEQYF.

CDR3: CASSYRQGPSELLNSPLHF. In DNA, the CDR3 is TGTGCCAGCAGTTACCGACAGGGGCCATCGGAACTTCTGAATTCACCCCTCCACTTT. J is TRBJ1-6 and V is TRBV6-5; 8 bases are shared with TRBD1. Germline V gives CDR1 MNHEY, CDR2 SVGAGI. The ends lost 2 bases at V and 7 bases at J; junction bases unmatched: 16. The CDR3 spans 19 residues.

This clonotype was counted a few times. This chain uses TRBV13 with TRBJ2-7, with 9 bases fitting TRBD1. Germline CDR1 reads PRHDT; CDR2 reads FYEKMQ (reference sequence). The V segment lost 3 bases and the J segment 6 bases; nucleotides outside the gene matches: 6. The CDR3 is 14 amino acids. The CDR3 loop reads CASSFWTGEGEQYF. CDR3 nucleotide sequence: TGTGCCAGCAGCTTTTGGACAGGGGAAGGCGAGCAGTACTTC.

This chain connects TRBV9 to TRBJ2-6; the D is unclear. V lost 7 bases and J 3 bases, leaving 11 bases between the germline ends. CDR3 length: 14 amino acids. Germline CDR1 is SGDLS and CDR2 is YYNGEE. For the CDR3, the DNA is TGTGCCAGCTCACCGATGGATGGGGCCAACGTCCTGACTTTC. Protein sequence: CASSPMDGANVLTF.

This clonotype occurred many times. The CDR3 is CAISDGTGELFF. The CDR3 DNA sequence: TGTGCCATCAGTGACGGGACCGGGGAGCTGTTTTTT. The chain joins TRBV10-3 to TRBJ2-2; D is unclear. Trimming took 3 bases from V and 5 from J, leaving 4 bases between them. The CDR3 spans 12 residues. Germline V CDR1 and CDR2: ENHRY, SYGVKD.

The chain is built from TRBV10-2 and TRBJ1-5; D is possibly TRBD1 (6 bases). Germline loops: CDR1 WSHSY, CDR2 SAAADI. V lost 6 bases and J 0 bases, leaving 9 bases between the germline ends. The CDR3 is 14 amino acids. The CDR3 reads CASRDRNSNQPQHF. The CDR3 nucleotides read TGCGCCAGCAGGGACAGAAATAGCAATCAGCCCCAGCATTTT.

CDR3: CASSQGGRHEAFF. The CDR3 DNA reads TGCGCCAGCAGCCAAGGGGGGCGACACGAAGCTTTCTTT. The rearrangement uses TRBV4-3 and TRBJ1-1, with a weak D call TRBD1 (6 bases). V was trimmed by 1 base and J by 8 bases, leaving 11 bases between them. Germline CDR1 reads LGHNA; CDR2 reads YSLEER. This CDR3 is built from 13 residues.

The chain links TRBV7-9 to TRBJ1-6; TRBD1 matches at 10 bases. Germline trimming cut 4 bases from V and 9 bases from J; bases unmatched to any gene: 6. The germline gives CDR1 SEHNR, CDR2 FQNEAQ (reference sequence). The length of the CDR3 is 15 residues. The CDR3 loop reads CASSWGWTGGSPLHF. CDR3 DNA sequence: TGTGCCAGCAGCTGGGGTTGGACAGGGGGTTCACCCCTCCACTTT.

This clonotype was observed at least ten times. The chain couples TRBV7-8 to TRBJ1-5, with D maybe TRBD1 (6 bases). The CDR3 is 16 amino acids. From germline, CDR1 is SGHVS and CDR2 FQNEAQ. V was cut by 11 bases and J by 2 bases, with 22 bases left in between. The CDR3 reads CAASLRGAWGNQPQHF. The CDR3 nucleotides read TGTGCCGCCAGCCTCCGGGGGGCATGGGGCAATCAGCCCCAGCATTTT.

This clonotype was observed at least ten times. The V call is TRBV10-3, the J call TRBJ2-2; TRBD2 aligns across 7 bases. Losses at the gene ends were 1 base for V and 9 bases for J; bases not matched to a gene: 11. Germline CDR1 and CDR2: ENHRY and SYGVKD. The CDR3 length is 16 residues. CDR3 loop: CAISEWREPFGWELFF. The CDR3 bases are TGTGCCATCAGTGAGTGGCGGGAGCCCTTCGGGTGGGAGCTGTTTTTT.

This chain connects TRBV7-3 to TRBJ2-7; 10 bases match TRBD2. Trimming at V came to 5 bases and at J to 5 bases, leaving 12 bases not matched to a gene. The length of the CDR3 is 16 residues. Germline CDR1 reads SGHTA; CDR2 reads FQGTGA. The CDR3 loop is CASSPLGSGGRHEQYF. In DNA, the CDR3 is TGTGCCAGCAGCCCACTGGGTAGCGGGGGGAGGCACGAGCAGTACTTC. The full variable domain, completed using reference TRBV7-3 and TRBJ2-7, is GAGVSQTPSNKVTEKGKYVELRCDPISGHTALYWYRQSLGQGPEFLIYFQGTGAADDSGLPNDRFFAVRPEGSVSTLKIQRTERGDSAVYLCASSPLGSGGRHEQYFGPGTRLTVT.

This clonotype was counted many times. The chain combines TRBV29-1 with TRBJ2-5; TRBD2 agrees at 11 bases. CDR3 length equals 14 residues. Germline values: CDR1 SQVTM, CDR2 ANQGSEA. V shed 7 bases and J 5 bases; nucleotides not matched to a gene: 9. CDR3 region: CSAPLAGVEETQYF. The CDR3, as DNA: TGCAGCGCCCCACTAGCGGGAGTTGAGGAGACCCAGTACTTC.

This clonotype was detected only a few times. The junction differs from germline at one of its ends, possibly a read error. The J gene is TRBJ1-2, the V gene TRBV7-2; TRBD1 is a possible D gene (5 bases). This CDR3 comprises 15 residues. Germline V gene data show CDR1 as SGHTA and CDR2 as FQGNSA. The CDR3 bases are TGCGCCAGCAGCCAAGATGTACGCGGGGCCTATGGCTACACCTTC. This gives the protein CASSQDVRGAYGYTF.

The chain recombines TRBV7-2 with TRBJ1-5, with D maybe TRBD1 (5 bases). The germline gives CDR1 SGHTA, CDR2 FQGNSA. V was shortened by 4 bases and J by 7 bases, with 14 bases between the two germline ends. CDR3 length equals 14 residues. Here the CDR3 DNA reads TGTGCCAGCAGCTGGGGACTCAGGGACCAGCCCCAGCATTTT. Amino acid sequence: CASSWGLRDQPQHF. Full variable domain (missing parts from reference TRBV7-2 and TRBJ1-5): GAGVSQSPSNKVTEKGKDVELRCDPISGHTALYWYRQSLGQGLEFLIYFQGNSAPDKSGLPSDRFSAERTGGSVSTLTIQRTQQEDSAVYLCASSWGLRDQPQHFGDGTRLSIL.

The chain combines TRBV7-9 with TRBJ1-5; D is unresolved. The V end lost 5 bases, the J end lost 1 base, and 9 bases lay between the germline ends. This CDR3 comprises 14 residues. From germline, CDR1 is SEHNR and CDR2 FQNEAQ (reference sequence). In nucleotides, the CDR3 is TGTGCCAGCAGCGTACTTTACAGCAATCAGCCCCAGCATTTT. Translated: CASSVLYSNQPQHF.

The CDR3 is CASSEQGVQPQHF. The CDR3 DNA reads TGCGCCAGCAGTGAGCAAGGGGTCCAGCCCCAGCATTTT. This chain uses TRBV10-1 with TRBJ1-5; D may be TRBD1 (5 bases). The CDR3 loop spans 13 amino acids. V was trimmed by 2 bases and J by 7 bases, leaving 9 bases between them. Per the germline V gene, CDR1 is WNHNN and CDR2 is SYGVQD (reference sequence).

The V call is TRBV14, the J call TRBJ1-4, with 11 bases that match TRBD1. The ends lost 6 bases at V and 6 bases at J; junction bases unmatched: 12. Germline loops: CDR1 SGHDN, CDR2 FVKESK. The CDR3 length is 17 residues. DNA of the CDR3: TGTGCCAGCAGTTCCGGGACAGGGGGGCTCAGGGATGAAAAACTGTTTTTT. It encodes CASSSGTGGLRDEKLFF.

This clonotype was counted at least ten times. J is TRBJ2-7 and V is TRBV20-1, with 9 bases fitting TRBD2. This CDR3 is 15 amino acids long. CDR1 and CDR2 from the germline V gene are DFQATT and SNEGSKA (reference sequence). J lost 2 bases, V lost 0 bases, and 5 bases had no gene match. This CDR3 reads CSAREGGRAPYEQYF. CDR3 sequence (DNA): TGCAGTGCTAGAGAGGGCGGGAGGGCCCCCTACGAGCAGTACTTC.

This clonotype was picked up many times. The chain has TRBV7-2 and TRBJ2-7, with TRBD1 as a possible D gene (6 bases). Germline V gene data show CDR1 as SGHTA and CDR2 as FQGNSA. There are 15 residues in the CDR3. Trimming stripped 2 bases from V and 2 bases from J, with 13 bases between. CDR3 DNA sequence: TGTGCCAGCAGCTTACGGGCAGGGGAACCCTACGAGCAGTACTTC. This sequence encodes CASSLRAGEPYEQYF.

This clonotype has only a few counts. This chain uses TRBV2 with TRBJ1-4, with a possible D match to TRBD1 (6 bases). CDR1 and CDR2 from the germline V gene are SNHLY and FYNNEI. V was cut by 3 bases and J by 7 bases, with 24 bases left in between. This CDR3 is 18 amino acids long. DNA for the CDR3: TGTGCCAGCAGTGAGCGCCGGACAGTCCTCCCGCAAGGTGAAAAACTGTTTTTT. Amino acids: CASSERRTVLPQGEKLFF.

As for this clonotype: A much larger clone is a single base away; this may be a read error. The rearrangement links TRBV12-3 or TRBV12-4 to TRBJ2-7, with unresolved D. The CDR3 contains 14 residues. Trimming pared 6 bases from V and 6 bases from J, leaving 18 bases between. The CDR3 DNA is TGTGCCAGCAGCTCGACCGCCGGGTCGGGCGAGCAGTACTTC. Translated, it gives CASSSTAGSGEQYF.

This clonotype was picked up many times. The chain couples TRBV10-1 to TRBJ1-3; D is undetermined. Trimming removed 3 bases at V and 3 bases at J, with 3 bases between. The germline gives CDR1 WNHNN, CDR2 SYGVQD (reference sequence). CDR3 length equals 12 residues. CDR3 coding DNA: TGCGCCAGCAGTGATCTTGGAAACACCATATATTTT. Its protein product is CASSDLGNTIYF.

This clonotype came up many times. The rearrangement links TRBV7-2 to TRBJ2-7; possible D gene TRBD1, 5 bases. Trimming left V 1 base short and J 6 bases short, with 13 bases between. The length of the CDR3 is 14 residues. CDR1 is SGHTA, CDR2 FQGNSA, per germline. CDR3 sequence (DNA): TGTGCCAGCAGCTTAGAGGCGCGACAGACCGAGCAGTACTTC. Translation: CASSLEARQTEQYF.